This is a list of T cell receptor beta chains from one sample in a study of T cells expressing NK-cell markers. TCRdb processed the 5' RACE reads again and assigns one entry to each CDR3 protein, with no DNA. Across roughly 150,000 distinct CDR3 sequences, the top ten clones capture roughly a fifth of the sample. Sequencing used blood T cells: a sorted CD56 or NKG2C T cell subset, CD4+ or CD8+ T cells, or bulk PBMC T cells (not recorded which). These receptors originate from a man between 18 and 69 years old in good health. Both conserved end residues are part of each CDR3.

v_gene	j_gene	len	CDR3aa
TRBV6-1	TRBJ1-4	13	CASSRDRVRKLFF
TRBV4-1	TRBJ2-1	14	CASSQEGEVNEQFF
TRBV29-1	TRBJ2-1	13	CSVRGGGGNEQFF
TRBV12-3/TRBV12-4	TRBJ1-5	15	CASSLAREGNQPQHF
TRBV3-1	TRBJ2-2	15	CASSQVGVRSGELFF
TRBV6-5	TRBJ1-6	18	CASSYSGVGTGGHSPLHF
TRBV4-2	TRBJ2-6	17	CASFDLGRSSGANVLTF
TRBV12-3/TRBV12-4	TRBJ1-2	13	CASSFGRNYGYTF
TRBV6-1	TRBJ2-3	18	CASSGLAGGPFGTDTQYF
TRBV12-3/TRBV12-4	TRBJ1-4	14	CASRQGAANEKLFF
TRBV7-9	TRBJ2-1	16	CASSFQVGPIYNEQFF
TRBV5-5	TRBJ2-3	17	CASSLIQGAPTKDTQYF
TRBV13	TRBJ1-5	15	CASSVSGASNQPQHF
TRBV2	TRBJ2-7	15	CASRPGTSGVYEQYF
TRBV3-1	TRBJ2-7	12	CASSQGLGEQYF
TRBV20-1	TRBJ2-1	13	CSASGQGPYEQFF
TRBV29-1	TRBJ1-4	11	CSVGRGEKLFF
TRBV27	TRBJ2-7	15	CASSSQGSISYEQYF
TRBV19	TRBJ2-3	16	CASSILSGGPTDTQYF
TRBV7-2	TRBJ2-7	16	CASSLAGTGGLGEQYF
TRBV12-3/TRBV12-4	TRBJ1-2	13	CASSLETLYGYTF
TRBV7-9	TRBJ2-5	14	CASSPRVGQETQYF
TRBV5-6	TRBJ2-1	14	CASRAGTAYNEQFF
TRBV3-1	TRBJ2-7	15	CASSKRTGFTYEQYF
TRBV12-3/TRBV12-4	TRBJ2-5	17	CASSLIAGGYLQETQYF